This T cell receptor beta chain was documented in a study of CD8+ T cells in alopecia areata. CDR3 size: 20 residues. After isolation, RNA underwent reverse transcription to generate cDNA as the sequencing template. The protocol was immunoSEQ multiplex PCR, while the TCRdb copy is restricted to in-frame clones and leaves out a portion. The data contain 120,000 or so clones, 45% to 60% of them seen just once; the ten biggest clones take up 4.5% to 5.5%. The sample holds a few counts of this clone. The TCR comes from a human donor with alopecia areata. The chain carries TRBV21-1 and TRBJ2-1; TRBD2, as called in the table, went unchecked against the DNA. TRBV21-1 is flagged as a pseudogene. Material: CD4+ T cells sorted from blood, obtained at week 0. The CDR3 DNA reads TGTGCCAGCAGCAAAGTAGGATATAGGACTAGCGCGAACTCCTACAATGAGCAGTTCTTC. Protein product: CASSKVGYRTSANSYNEQFF.